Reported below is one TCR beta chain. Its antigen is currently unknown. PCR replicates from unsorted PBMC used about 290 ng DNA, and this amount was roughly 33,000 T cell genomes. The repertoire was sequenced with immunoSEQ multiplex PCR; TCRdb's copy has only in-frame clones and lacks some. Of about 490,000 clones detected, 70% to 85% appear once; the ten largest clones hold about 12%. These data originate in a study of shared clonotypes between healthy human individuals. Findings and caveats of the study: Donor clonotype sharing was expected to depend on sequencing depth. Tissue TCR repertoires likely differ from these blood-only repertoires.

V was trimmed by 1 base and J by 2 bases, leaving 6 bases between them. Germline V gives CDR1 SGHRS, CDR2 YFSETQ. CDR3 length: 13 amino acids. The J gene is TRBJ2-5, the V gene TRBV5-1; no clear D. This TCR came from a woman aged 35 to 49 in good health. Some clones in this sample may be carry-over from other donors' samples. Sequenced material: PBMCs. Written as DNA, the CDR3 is TGCGCCAGCAGCTTGAACAGTCAAGAGACCCAGTACTTC. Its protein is CASSLNSQETQYF.